This TCR beta chain was recovered during a study of cytomegalovirus exposure and HLA in healthy donors. Study-level results: Among TCR beta chains, those listed as cytomegalovirus-associated numbered fewer than 200. The authors considered a cluster of highly shared sequence variants likely to be a sequencing artifact. Immune exposure information available was restricted to CMV serostatus.

Comments on this clone: Its antigen remains unidentified.

It was with 60 Vbeta and 13 Jbeta primers that the PCR ran. Sequenced by immunoSEQ multiplex PCR; TCRdb stores in-frame clones only, minus some. The sample holds 40,000 to 60,000 clones, 72% seen once. Trimming left V 5 bases short and J 4 bases short, with 15 bases between. The germline V gene has CDR1 SEHNR and CDR2 FQNEAQ (reference sequence). This CDR3 has 14 amino acids. This TCR was sampled from a woman in her fifties or sixties in good health and CMV-seronegative. The chain combines TRBV7-9 with TRBJ2-7; the D gene is possibly TRBD2 (6 bases). Sequenced sample: PBMCs. The CDR3 region is CASSPSAEGYEQYF. The CDR3 DNA reads as TGTGCCAGCAGCCCCTCCGCGGAGGGATACGAGCAGTACTTC. Variable domain in full (rest from reference TRBV7-9 and TRBJ2-7): DTGVSQNPRHKITKRGQNVTFRCDPISEHNRLYWYRQTLGQGPEFLTYFQNEAQLEKSRLLSDRFSAERPKGSFSTLEIQRTEQGDSAMYLCASSPSAEGYEQYFGPGTRLTVT.